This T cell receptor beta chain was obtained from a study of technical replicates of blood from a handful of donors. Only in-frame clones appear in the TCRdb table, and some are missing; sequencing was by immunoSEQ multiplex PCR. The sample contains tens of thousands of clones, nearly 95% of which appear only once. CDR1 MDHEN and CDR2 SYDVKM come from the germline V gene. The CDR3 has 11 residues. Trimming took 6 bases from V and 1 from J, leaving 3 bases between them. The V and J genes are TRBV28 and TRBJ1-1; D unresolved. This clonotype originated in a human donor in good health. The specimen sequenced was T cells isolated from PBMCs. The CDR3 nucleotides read TGTGCCAGCAGACAGAACACTGAAGCTTTCTTT. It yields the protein CASRQNTEAFF.